What follows are 31 T cell receptor beta chains derived from one specimen sequenced in a study of cytomegalovirus exposure and HLA in healthy donors. The PCR used 60 Vbeta and 13 Jbeta primers. Produced via immunoSEQ multiplex PCR; TCRdb's table is partial and in-frame only. This table has approximately 140,000 clones, just under 85% appearing once. The sequenced sample consisted of PBMCs. The receptors here all came from a middle-aged man in good health and CMV-seropositive.

The rearrangement joins TRBV7-8 to TRBJ2-7; 11 nucleotides agree with TRBD1. The CDR3 runs 15 residues. After removal of 1 base from V and 5 bases from J, the junction contained 4 bases not matched to a gene. CDR1 SGHVS and CDR2 FQNEAQ come from the germline V gene. The DNA of the CDR3 is TGTGCCAGCAGCTTAGGGACAGGGGGCTCAGACGAGCAGTACTTC. Translation gives CASSLGTGGSDEQYF. Full variable domain (missing parts from reference TRBV7-8 and TRBJ2-7): GAGVSQSPRYKVAKRGQDVALRCDPISGHVSLFWYQQALGQGPEFLTYFQNEAQLDKSGLPSDRFFAERPEGSVSTLKIQRTQQEDSAVYLCASSLGTGGSDEQYFGPGTRLTVT.

The sample holds a few counts of this clone. The chain couples TRBV9 to TRBJ2-1; 13 bases fit TRBD2. Germline CDR1 and CDR2: SGDLS and YYNGEE. V gave up 4 bases and J gave up 2 bases; unmatched junction bases: 3. This CDR3 contains 16 residues. The CDR3 is CASSHGTSGTYNEQFF. The DNA of the CDR3 is TGTGCCAGCAGCCACGGGACTAGCGGGACCTACAATGAGCAGTTCTTC. The full variable domain, with the rest looked up from reference TRBV9 and TRBJ2-1, is DSGVTQTPKHLITATGQRVTLRCSPRSGDLSVYWYQQSLDQGLQFLIQYYNGEERAKGNILERFSAQQFPDLHSELNLSSLELGDSALYFCASSHGTSGTYNEQFFGPGTRLTVL.

The rearrangement joins TRBV19 to TRBJ2-5; a possible D gene is TRBD2 (5 bases). The CDR3 is made up of 16 amino acids. V was cut by 5 bases and J by 2 bases, with 18 bases left in between. Germline CDR1 is LNHDA and CDR2 is SQIVND (reference sequence). CDR3 nucleotides: TGTGCCAGTAGTGTCGGGTTGGCGGGCGGACAAGAGACCCAGTACTTC. Its translation: CASSVGLAGGQETQYF.

This chain uses TRBV10-3 with TRBJ1-1; unclear D gene. V lost 10 bases to trimming and J lost 0 bases, with 15 bases between them. The CDR3 sequence is 14 residues long. CDR1 is ENHRY, CDR2 SYGVKD, per germline. CDR3 DNA sequence: TGTGCCACCAGGATTGGGCAGATGAACACTGAAGCTTTCTTT. Amino acids: CATRIGQMNTEAFF.

This clone was seen only once. The chain combines TRBV10-3 with TRBJ2-3, with a possible D match to TRBD1 (5 bases). Germline lookup yields CDR1 ENHRY and CDR2 SYGVKD. Trimming shortened V by 0 bases and J by 5 bases, and 9 bases separated the two germline ends. CDR3 length equals 14 residues. CDR3 bases: TGTGCCATCAGTGAGTCGGGGCCCTTAGATACGCAGTATTTT. Translation gives CAISESGPLDTQYF.

J is TRBJ2-5 and V is TRBV5-1; the D gene is possibly TRBD1 (5 bases). The V gene lost 2 bases and the J gene lost 5 bases, with 13 bases spanning the gap. Per germline, CDR1 SGHRS and CDR2 YFSETQ. This CDR3 has 14 residues. The CDR3 bases are TGCGCCAGCAGCTTCGCCAGGGCTGCGGAGACCCAGTACTTC. Translating gives CASSFARAAETQYF.

This clone was counted once. The CDR3 protein is CASNRQGSQPQHF. CDR3 nucleotide sequence: TGTGCCAGCAATAGACAGGGAAGTCAGCCCCAGCATTTT. The chain recombines TRBV6-1 with TRBJ1-5; 7 bases are a match to TRBD1. V was clipped by 7 bases and J by 6 bases; unmatched bases: 6. The CDR3 covers 13 residues. Germline V gives CDR1 MNHNS, CDR2 SASEGT.

The CDR3 is CASSPRDFSVTEAFF. DNA of the CDR3: TGTGCCAGCAGCCCTCGGGACTTTTCCGTCACTGAAGCTTTCTTT. The chain recombines TRBV9 with TRBJ1-1, with D maybe TRBD1 (5 bases). The CDR3 consists of 15 residues. CDR1 and CDR2 (germline): SGDLS, YYNGEE. V was trimmed by 4 bases and J by 4 bases, leaving 17 bases between them.

A single count supports this clone. The chain has TRBV2 and TRBJ2-3; possible D gene TRBD2, 7 bases. V was cut by 7 bases and J by 6 bases, with 17 bases left in between. The CDR3 length is 14 residues. The V gene's germline CDR1 is SNHLY and CDR2 FYNNEI. The CDR3 nucleotides read TGTGCCAGCATCAAAGGGGGGGAGAGGGATACGCAGTATTTT. It is translated as CASIKGGERDTQYF.

This clone has just a few counts. The V gene is TRBV27, the J gene TRBJ2-6; TRBD2 is a possible D gene (5 bases). V was shortened by 6 bases and J by 2 bases, with 11 bases between the two germline ends. The CDR3 sequence is 15 residues long. Looked up from germline, CDR1 is MNHEY and CDR2 is SMNVEV (reference sequence). The CDR3 bases are TGTGCCAGCAGGACTATTGGAGCTGGGGCCAACGTCCTGACTTTC. It encodes CASRTIGAGANVLTF.

This clone was counted only a few times. The chain has TRBV5-6 and TRBJ1-2; the D is unclear. V was cut by 4 bases and J by 1 base, with 14 bases left in between. The CDR3 spans 15 residues. From germline, CDR1 is SGHDT and CDR2 YYEEEE. This chain's CDR3 is CASSHGKRHNYGYTF. CDR3 in DNA: TGTGCCAGCAGCCATGGGAAGCGGCATAACTATGGCTACACCTTC. Full variable domain (rest looked up from reference TRBV5-6 and TRBJ1-2): DAGVTQSPTHLIKTRGQQVTLRCSPKSGHDTVSWYQQALGQGPQFIFQYYEEEERQRGNFPDRFSGHQFPNYSSELNVNALLLGDSALYLCASSHGKRHNYGYTFGSGTRLTVV.

This clone was recorded a few times. V and J are TRBV7-3 and TRBJ2-1, with 9 bases fitting TRBD2. The CDR3 runs to 15 residues. V lost 1 base to trimming and J lost 14 bases; unmatched junction nucleotides: 12. Germline V lookup: CDR1 SGHTA, CDR2 FQGTGA. CDR3 sequence (DNA): TGTGCCAGCAGCTTAAGGGGCGATAGCGGGAGTCAAGAGTTCTTC. Protein product: CASSLRGDSGSQEFF.

The rearrangement links TRBV18 to TRBJ1-6; TRBD1 is a possible D gene (5 bases). V was clipped by 4 bases and J by 7 bases, with 14 bases between them. Germline V gives CDR1 KGHSH, CDR2 LQKENI. CDR3 length equals 15 residues. For the CDR3, the DNA is TGTGCCAGCTCACTTTACAGGTCCCAGAATTCACCCCTCCACTTT. This sequence encodes CASSLYRSQNSPLHF.

With regard to this clone: Other DNA sequences in this sample translate to the same CDR3. The V and J genes are TRBV29-1 and TRBJ1-2, with no clear D. With 4 bases removed from V and 4 bases from J, the gap between germline ends came to 7 bases. Looked up from germline, CDR1 is SQVTM and CDR2 is ANQGSEA. The CDR3 is 11 amino acids. The CDR3 spells CSVAGLYGYTF. The CDR3 bases are TGCAGCGTTGCCGGACTCTATGGCTACACCTTC.

The V call is TRBV10-3, the J call TRBJ1-2, with TRBD1 identical over 10 bases. Germline CDR1 reads ENHRY; CDR2 reads SYGVKD. There are 16 residues in the CDR3. J gave up 4 bases and V 3 bases, and 8 bases lay outside the gene matches. The CDR3 nucleotides read TGTGCCATCAGTGACCTTGACAGGGGGCAGTTCTATGGCTACACCTTC. It translates to CAISDLDRGQFYGYTF.

The chain has TRBV2 and TRBJ2-1; D may be TRBD1 (6 bases). The CDR3 sequence is 13 residues long. V was cut by 8 bases and J by 5 bases, with 13 bases left in between. Germline CDR1 is SNHLY and CDR2 is FYNNEI. This CDR3 is CASSRDNHNEQFF. CDR3 sequence (DNA): TGTGCCAGCTCCCGGGACAATCACAATGAGCAGTTCTTC.

The V and J genes are TRBV10-1 and TRBJ2-1; D possibly corresponds to TRBD2 (6 bases). The length of the CDR3 is 14 residues. V lost 0 bases to trimming and J lost 7 bases, with 10 bases between them. Germline V CDR1 and CDR2: WNHNN, SYGVQD (reference sequence). Here the CDR3 DNA reads TGCGCCAGCAGTGAGTCCCCGGGGGAAAATGAGCAGTTCTTC. It is translated as CASSESPGENEQFF.

The genes are TRBV10-3 and TRBJ2-7, with 8 bases fitting TRBD1. After removal of 4 bases from V and 3 bases from J, the junction contained 2 bases not matched to a gene. The germline gives CDR1 ENHRY, CDR2 SYGVKD. This CDR3 contains 13 residues. In DNA, the CDR3 is TGTGCCATCAGTGGGGGACAGGACTACGAGCAGTACTTC. Translated, it gives CAISGGQDYEQYF.

This chain links TRBV6-5 with TRBJ1-3, with a weak D call TRBD1 (6 bases). The CDR3 totals 15 residues. From germline, CDR1 is MNHEY and CDR2 SVGAGI. V lost 2 bases and J 6 bases, leaving 14 bases between the germline ends. CDR3 sequence (DNA): TGTGCCAGCAGTTACCTCGCGGGGGGCGAAAACACCATATATTTT. It is translated as CASSYLAGGENTIYF.

The V gene is TRBV6-6, the J gene TRBJ2-7, with TRBD1 matching 9 bases. Per the germline V gene, CDR1 is MNHNY and CDR2 is SVGAGI (reference sequence). Trimming took 4 bases from V and 1 from J; bases not matched to a gene: 2. The CDR3 covers 14 residues. The CDR3 sequence is CASSSGTGSYEQYF. The CDR3 coding sequence is TGTGCCAGCAGTTCCGGGACAGGGTCCTACGAGCAGTACTTC.

This chain uses TRBV5-5 with TRBJ2-5; 7 nucleotides align to TRBD1. This CDR3 comprises 14 residues. Germline trimming cut 4 bases from V and 7 bases from J; bases unmatched to any gene: 10. Germline values: CDR1 SGHKS, CDR2 YYEKEE (reference sequence). CDR3 coding DNA: TGTGCCAGCAGCAGTACAGGGGTGTCCGCGACCCAGTACTTC. Translated, it gives CASSSTGVSATQYF.

The rearrangement links TRBV6-1 to TRBJ1-2; D gene uncertain. Trimming shortened V by 4 bases and J by 8 bases, and 20 bases separated the two germline ends. Per the germline V gene, CDR1 is MNHNS and CDR2 is SASEGT. This CDR3 comprises 15 residues. Written as DNA, the CDR3 is TGTGCCAGCAGTGCCCATCAAGGGCCCTCGGGAGGCTACACCTTC. This codes for CASSAHQGPSGGYTF.

The rearrangement joins TRBV30 to TRBJ1-1; D remains ambiguous. V lost 1 base, J lost 1 base, and 7 bases lay in between. The CDR3 runs 13 residues. Germline lookup yields CDR1 GTSNPN and CDR2 SVGIG (reference sequence). The CDR3 reads CAWSEPGNTEAFF. The DNA of the CDR3 is TGTGCCTGGAGTGAACCAGGGAACACTGAAGCTTTCTTT.

As for this clone: At one end the junction does not follow the germline gene, possibly because of a read error. The V and J genes are TRBV11-3 and TRBJ1-2, with 8 positions matching TRBD1. This CDR3 region has 13 residues. Germline V gene data show CDR1 as SGHNT and CDR2 as YENEEA. The CDR3 protein is CASSLFQGQGCTF. As DNA, the CDR3 is TGTGCCAGCAGCTTATTCCAAGGACAGGGCTGCACCTTC.

This clone has a single count. The V and J genes are TRBV28 and TRBJ2-1; TRBD2 matches at 8 bases. Germline V gene lookup returns CDR1 MDHEN and CDR2 SYDVKM. The CDR3 contains 15 residues. V lost 4 bases, J lost 5 bases, and 7 bases stayed unmatched. The CDR3: CASSSPGTSNNEQFF. In nucleotides, the CDR3 is TGTGCCAGCAGTTCGCCCGGGACTAGTAACAATGAGCAGTTCTTC.

The V gene is TRBV9, the J gene TRBJ2-1; TRBD2 agrees at 11 bases. Germline V gene data show CDR1 as SGDLS and CDR2 as YYNGEE. V dropped 2 bases and J dropped 9; count of bases not matched to a gene: 4. CDR3 length equals 14 residues. The CDR3 here is CASSVSGGAGEQFF. Here the CDR3 DNA reads TGTGCCAGCAGCGTTAGCGGGGGGGCAGGTGAGCAGTTCTTC.

The chain links TRBV7-9 to TRBJ1-3, with D tentatively TRBD1 (6 bases). Germline CDR1 and CDR2: SEHNR and FQNEAQ (reference sequence). The CDR3 has 15 residues. With 3 bases removed from V and 0 bases from J, the gap between germline ends came to 9 bases. The CDR3 DNA follows: TGTGCCAGCAGCTTCGGACAGAGCTCTGGAAACACCATATATTTT. Residues: CASSFGQSSGNTIYF.

This chain's CDR3 is CASSLYGGALRAGELFF. The CDR3 DNA is TGTGCCAGCAGCCTTTATGGGGGGGCGCTTAGGGCCGGGGAGCTGTTTTTT. The chain employs TRBV27 and TRBJ2-2; TRBD2 is a possible D gene (7 bases). Trimming took 6 bases from V and 6 from J, leaving 23 bases between them. This CDR3 comprises 17 residues. Germline CDR1 is MNHEY and CDR2 is SMNVEV (reference sequence).

This clone was seen a single time. The chain joins TRBV7-2 to TRBJ1-1; 7 positions match TRBD1. Germline V gives CDR1 SGHTA, CDR2 FQGNSA. The CDR3 has 15 residues. Trimming cost V 5 bases and J 3 bases; bases outside gene matches: 9. CDR3 bases: TGTGCCAGCAGCCGGGTGACAGGGTGGGACACTGAAGCTTTCTTT. Translating it yields CASSRVTGWDTEAFF.

V gene TRBV5-6 combines with J gene TRBJ1-6; maybe TRBD1 (6 bases). Per germline, CDR1 SGHDT and CDR2 YYEEEE. The CDR3 sequence is 17 residues long. V was cut by 3 bases and J by 0 bases, with 13 bases left in between. CDR3 nucleotide sequence: TGTGCCAGCAGCTCGAGGGGGGGTCACTCCTATAATTCACCCCTCCACTTT. Its translation: CASSSRGGHSYNSPLHF.

The J gene is TRBJ2-6, the V gene TRBV7-9, with 8 positions matching TRBD1. The CDR3 is 14 amino acids. J lost 18 bases, V lost 5 bases, and 15 bases had no gene match. CDR1 is SEHNR, CDR2 FQNEAQ, per germline (reference sequence). CDR3 sequence: CASSPDRGSGLRTF. The CDR3 bases are TGTGCCAGCAGCCCAGACAGGGGCAGCGGTTTGCGGACTTTC.